One and the same sample provided the 30 T cell receptor beta chains below, sequenced in a study of cytomegalovirus exposure and HLA in healthy donors. PCR primers comprised 60 Vbeta and 13 Jbeta primers. Measured with immunoSEQ multiplex PCR; TCRdb has only the in-frame clones, and not every one. The data show approximately 110,000 clones, roughly 15% seen once. The sample taken for sequencing was PBMCs. The receptors here all came from a female donor in good health and CMV-seronegative.

This clone has more than one count but fewer than ten. The chain links TRBV6-6 to TRBJ1-1; D gene unclear. V was clipped by 2 bases and J by 1 base, with 5 bases between them. Germline CDR1 and CDR2: MNHNY and SVGAGI (reference sequence). The CDR3 totals 13 residues. Here the CDR3 reads CASSYHGNTEAFF. CDR3 in DNA: TGTGCCAGCAGTTACCACGGGAACACTGAAGCTTTCTTT.

This clone was counted a few times. The chain joins TRBV5-1 to TRBJ1-4, with 7 bases aligning to TRBD1. The CDR3 consists of 16 residues. After removal of 4 bases from V and 2 bases from J, the junction contained 8 bases not matched to a gene. CDR1 is SGHRS and CDR2 is YFSETQ in the germline V gene. CDR3 residues: CASSLATGATNEKLFF. The CDR3 nucleotides are TGCGCCAGCAGCCTAGCTACAGGGGCCACTAATGAAAAACTGTTTTTT.

This clone has a handful of counts. This rearrangement joins TRBV28 to TRBJ1-5; D is unclear. CDR1 and CDR2 (germline): MDHEN, SYDVKM. V shed 9 bases and J shed 5 bases, with 20 bases lying between them. The CDR3 contains 15 residues. CDR3 sequence (DNA): TGTGCCAGAGGACTGGGGTTAGAGGTCTATCAGCCCCAGCATTTT. Translation: CARGLGLEVYQPQHF.

This clone was found a few times. The J gene is TRBJ2-7, the V gene TRBV6-5; maybe TRBD1 (5 bases). CDR1 MNHEY and CDR2 SVGAGI come from the germline V gene. The V gene lost 0 bases and the J gene lost 4 bases, with 7 bases spanning the gap. The CDR3 is 13 residues long. As DNA, the CDR3 is TGTGCCAGCAGTTACTCGACAGCTTACGAGCAGTACTTC. Encoded protein: CASSYSTAYEQYF.

This clone occurred a few times. The J gene is TRBJ2-1, the V gene TRBV9, with 10 nucleotides matching TRBD2. V trimming: 0 bases; J trimming: 12 bases; junction bases outside the gene matches: 12. From germline, CDR1 is SGDLS and CDR2 YYNGEE. The CDR3 loop spans 16 amino acids. CDR3 in DNA: TGTGCCAGCAGCGTAGGAACGGGAGCTAGCGGGAGCTGGCAGTTCTTC. Amino acids: CASSVGTGASGSWQFF.

This rearrangement joins TRBV7-2 to TRBJ1-3; 7 nucleotides match TRBD1. Germline V gene lookup returns CDR1 SGHTA and CDR2 FQGNSA. With V trimmed by 2 bases and J by 8 bases, 6 bases remained unmatched. This CDR3 is 14 amino acids long. The CDR3 nucleotides read TGTGCCAGCAGCTTAACGGCAGGGGGAGACACCATATATTTT. Protein: CASSLTAGGDTIYF.

V usage is TRBV19 and J usage is TRBJ1-5; perhaps TRBD1 as D (5 bases). Deletions cut 5 bases from V and 6 bases from J, with 8 bases between. This CDR3 spans 12 amino acids. The V gene's germline CDR1 is LNHDA and CDR2 SQIVND (reference sequence). CDR3 DNA sequence: TGTGCCAGTAGTGGGGGGTTTCAGCCCCAGCATTTT. This codes for CASSGGFQPQHF.

This clone has more than one count but fewer than ten. The chain employs TRBV25-1 and TRBJ2-5; 10 positions agree with TRBD1. CDR1 and CDR2 (germline): MGHDK, SYGVNS. This CDR3 region has 16 residues. V was pared by 4 bases and J by 4 bases, with 9 bases of the junction left unmatched. The CDR3, as DNA: TGTGCCAGCAGTGGATGGACAGGGGGAGGGAGAGAGACCCAGTACTTC. Protein sequence: CASSGWTGGGRETQYF.

This clone was counted a few times. The chain uses TRBV7-2 and TRBJ1-6; 12 bases map to TRBD1. The CDR3 is made up of 18 amino acids. Germline CDR1 reads SGHTA; CDR2 reads FQGNSA. Germline trimming cut 4 bases from V and 2 bases from J; bases unmatched to any gene: 6. The CDR3 region is CASSSGTGGITYNSPLHF. CDR3 DNA sequence: TGTGCCAGCAGCTCCGGGACAGGGGGCATAACCTATAATTCACCCCTCCACTTT.

This clone has a handful of counts. This chain joins TRBV19 and TRBJ2-2, with 13 nucleotides matching TRBD2. The trim removed 7 bases at V and 4 bases at J, leaving 6 bases unmatched. The germline V gene has CDR1 LNHDA and CDR2 SQIVND (reference sequence). There are 16 residues in the CDR3. The CDR3 here is CASNPGLAGFTGELFF. DNA for the CDR3: TGTGCCAGTAATCCGGGACTAGCGGGATTCACCGGGGAGCTGTTTTTT.

The CDR3: CASSARGLHDSTDTQYF. The CDR3 DNA sequence: TGTGCCAGCAGCGCCAGGGGGCTACACGATAGCACAGATACGCAGTATTTT. The rearrangement links TRBV9 to TRBJ2-3, with 8 bases that match TRBD1. This CDR3 spans 17 amino acids. Trimming cost V 3 bases and J 0 bases; bases outside gene matches: 9. CDR1 SGDLS and CDR2 YYNGEE come from the germline V gene.

The chain is built from TRBV4-3 and TRBJ1-3; D remains unclear. The CDR3 loop spans 13 amino acids. Between the trimmed V and J ends, which lost 1 base and 4 bases, there was a span of 5 bases. CDR1 is LGHNA, CDR2 YSLEER, per germline. CDR3 residues: CASSQGQGNTIYF. The CDR3 DNA sequence: TGCGCCAGCAGCCAAGGTCAGGGAAACACCATATATTTT.

There are a few counts of this clone. The V and J genes are TRBV7-2 and TRBJ1-2; D is undetermined. Trimming pared 5 bases from V and 6 bases from J, leaving 22 bases between. The V gene's germline CDR1 is SGHTA and CDR2 FQGNSA. CDR3 length: 16 amino acids. CDR3 in amino acids: CASSQSRPGRGDGYTF. The CDR3 DNA follows: TGTGCCAGCAGCCAATCCAGGCCGGGGAGAGGAGATGGCTACACCTTC.

V and J are TRBV19 and TRBJ2-5; TRBD2 might be the D (5 bases). The germline V gene encodes CDR1 LNHDA and CDR2 SQIVND (reference sequence). This CDR3 spans 13 amino acids. V was cut by 4 bases and J by 1 base, with 7 bases left in between. The CDR3 loop reads CASSREFQETQYF. The DNA for the CDR3 is TGTGCCAGTAGTAGGGAGTTCCAAGAGACCCAGTACTTC.

The rearrangement joins TRBV10-3 to TRBJ2-1; 10 nucleotides line up with TRBD2. Trimming at V came to 6 bases and at J to 2 bases, leaving 10 bases not matched to a gene. The CDR3 covers 17 residues. Per the germline V gene, CDR1 is ENHRY and CDR2 is SYGVKD. The CDR3 sequence: CAISYPSGSETYNEQFF. The CDR3 DNA is TGTGCCATCAGCTATCCTAGCGGGAGCGAAACCTACAATGAGCAGTTCTTC.

The chain links TRBV29-1 to TRBJ1-2; D is undetermined. The CDR3 is 12 residues long. With 6 bases removed from V and 2 bases from J, the gap between germline ends came to 10 bases. In germline, CDR1 is SQVTM, CDR2 ANQGSEA. In nucleotides, the CDR3 is TGCAGCGTCGAGGAGATAAACTATGGCTACACCTTC. It encodes CSVEEINYGYTF.

This clone appeared a few times. This chain links TRBV30 with TRBJ2-5; D is uncertain. CDR3 size: 12 residues. In germline, CDR1 is GTSNPN, CDR2 SVGIG (reference sequence). Trimming cost V 4 bases and J 3 bases, with 9 bases left between them. The DNA for the CDR3 is TGTGCCTGGACCACCCAGAAAGAGACCCAGTACTTC. Protein product: CAWTTQKETQYF.

The chain recombines TRBV13 with TRBJ1-3, with TRBD1 as a possible D gene (5 bases). The CDR3 runs to 15 residues. Germline lookup yields CDR1 PRHDT and CDR2 FYEKMQ (reference sequence). Trimming took off 5 bases at V and 0 bases at J, with 11 bases between the two ends. The CDR3: CASSATRDSGNTIYF. CDR3 coding DNA: TGTGCCAGCAGCGCGACCAGGGACTCTGGAAACACCATATATTTT.

In regard to this clone: The junction does not match germline at one end; this may be a read error. Other DNA sequences in the same sample also yield this CDR3. The chain combines TRBV6-1 with TRBJ2-7; 8 nucleotides agree with TRBD2. The CDR3 consists of 13 residues. Per germline, CDR1 MNHNS and CDR2 SASEGT. CDR3 coding DNA: TGCGCCACTGAGCGGGGGAGCTCCTACGAGCAGTACTTC. Protein product: CATERGSSYEQYF.

The chain has TRBV13 and TRBJ2-7; possible D gene TRBD2, 5 bases. The CDR3 totals 12 residues. Germline V gene data show CDR1 as PRHDT and CDR2 as FYEKMQ (reference sequence). Trimming removed 2 bases at V and 7 bases at J, with 9 bases between. The CDR3 here is CASSLRAGEQYF. The CDR3 coding sequence is TGTGCCAGCAGCTTAAGGGCGGGTGAGCAGTACTTC.

This clone was seen a handful of times. The rearrangement links TRBV15 to TRBJ1-6; possibly TRBD1 for D (6 bases). Deletions cut 9 bases from V and 4 bases from J, with 10 bases between. The CDR3 sequence is 13 residues long. Germline values: CDR1 LNHNV, CDR2 YYDKDF (reference sequence). The CDR3 DNA reads as TGTGCCACGAGGGACATTTATAATTCACCCCTCCACTTT. Amino acids: CATRDIYNSPLHF. Full variable domain (rest looked up from reference TRBV15 and TRBJ1-6): DAMVIQNPRYQVTQFGKPVTLSCSQTLNHNVMYWYQQKSSQAPKLLFHYYDKDFNNEADTPDNFQSRRPNTSFCFLDIRSPGLGDTAMYLCATRDIYNSPLHFGNGTRLTVT.

CDR3 bases: TGTGCCAGCAGCCCCCGGGACAGGGGAGAAAAACTGTTTTTT. This codes for CASSPRDRGEKLFF. V usage is TRBV6-1 and J usage is TRBJ1-4; 10 bases agree with TRBD1. The junction had 6 bases not matched to a gene; V was cut back by 6 bases and J by 8 bases. Germline V CDR1 and CDR2: MNHNS, SASEGT. The CDR3 length is 14 residues.

V usage is TRBV5-1 and J usage is TRBJ1-4; a weak D match, TRBD1 (5 bases). This CDR3 region has 14 residues. Per the germline V gene, CDR1 is SGHRS and CDR2 is YFSETQ. Trimming stripped 5 bases from V and 3 bases from J, with 11 bases between. The CDR3 is CASREGAANEKLFF. The CDR3 nucleotides are TGCGCCAGCAGGGAAGGGGCTGCTAATGAAAAACTGTTTTTT.

The chain recombines TRBV12-5 with TRBJ1-1, with D maybe TRBD1 (6 bases). The CDR3 length is 13 residues. In germline, CDR1 is LGHNT, CDR2 FRNRAP. The germline V and J ends were trimmed by 6 bases and 11 bases, with 19 bases remaining between them. CDR3 nucleotides: TGTGCTAGTGGGATGACAGGTTACGGGAACGCTTTCTTT. This sequence encodes CASGMTGYGNAFF.

The V and J genes are TRBV4-1 and TRBJ1-5; D unresolved. Trimming took 1 base from V and 4 from J, leaving 11 bases between them. Germline CDR1 MGHRA, CDR2 YSYEKL. CDR3 length: 15 amino acids. The chain's CDR3 is CASSQVLPTNQPQHF. As DNA, the CDR3 is TGCGCCAGCAGCCAAGTATTACCGACAAATCAGCCCCAGCATTTT.

The chain couples TRBV6-5 to TRBJ2-7, with TRBD2 matching 7 bases. The CDR3 consists of 14 residues. V shed 5 bases and J 2 bases; nucleotides not matched to a gene: 6. The germline V gene encodes CDR1 MNHEY and CDR2 SVGAGI. Here the CDR3 reads CASSPPGLPYEQYF. DNA for the CDR3: TGTGCCAGCAGTCCGCCGGGACTACCCTACGAGCAGTACTTC.

CDR3 sequence reads: CSVGAGGGTTEAFF. CDR3 nucleotide sequence: TGCAGCGTTGGAGCCGGTGGGGGGACCACTGAAGCTTTCTTT. The genes are TRBV29-1 and TRBJ1-1; a possible D gene is TRBD1 (5 bases). Germline V CDR1 and CDR2: SQVTM, ANQGSEA. V lost 4 bases, J lost 4 bases, and 16 bases lay in between. This CDR3 contains 14 residues.

The chain uses TRBV14 and TRBJ2-7; 11 bases line up with TRBD2. This CDR3 is 15 amino acids long. The V gene end was trimmed by 0 bases and the J gene end by 3 bases; junction bases not matched to a gene: 1. The germline V gene has CDR1 SGHDN and CDR2 FVKESK. This CDR3 is CASSQEGLAGYEQYF. DNA of the CDR3: TGTGCCAGCAGCCAAGAAGGACTAGCGGGCTACGAGCAGTACTTC.

This clone was counted a few times. V and J are TRBV6-5 and TRBJ1-1, with no clear D. Germline V lookup: CDR1 MNHEY, CDR2 SVGAGI. This CDR3 is built from 14 residues. V dropped 7 bases and J dropped 3 bases, with 15 bases sitting between them. The CDR3 loop is CASTQRLMDTEAFF. The CDR3 DNA sequence: TGTGCCAGCACCCAACGTCTAATGGACACTGAAGCTTTCTTT.

The chain carries TRBV29-1 and TRBJ2-1, with 8 bases matching TRBD2. Germline CDR1 is SQVTM and CDR2 is ANQGSEA. There are 14 residues in the CDR3. Losses at the gene ends were 7 bases for V and 0 bases for J; bases not matched to a gene: 5. The CDR3 bases are TGCAGCGGAGGCGGGGGGAGCTCCTACAATGAGCAGTTCTTC. Its translation is CSGGGGSSYNEQFF.